This T cell receptor (beta chain) was captured by sequencing in a study of technical replicates of blood from a few donors. V shed 4 bases and J shed 4 bases, with 11 bases lying between them. The CDR3 covers 13 residues. Per the germline V gene, CDR1 is SEHNR and CDR2 is FQNEAQ (reference sequence). Profiled with immunoSEQ multiplex PCR; TCRdb holds only in-frame clones, not every one. The sample contains about 73,000 clones, 90% of which appear only once. The TCR originated in a human donor in good health. Some clones in this sample may be carry-over from other donors' samples. V is TRBV7-9 and J is TRBJ2-7; D is possibly TRBD1 (5 bases). The specimen was PBMCs. In DNA, the CDR3 is TGTGCCAGCAGCTCCTCCAGGGATTACGAGCAGTACTTC. This gives the protein CASSSSRDYEQYF.